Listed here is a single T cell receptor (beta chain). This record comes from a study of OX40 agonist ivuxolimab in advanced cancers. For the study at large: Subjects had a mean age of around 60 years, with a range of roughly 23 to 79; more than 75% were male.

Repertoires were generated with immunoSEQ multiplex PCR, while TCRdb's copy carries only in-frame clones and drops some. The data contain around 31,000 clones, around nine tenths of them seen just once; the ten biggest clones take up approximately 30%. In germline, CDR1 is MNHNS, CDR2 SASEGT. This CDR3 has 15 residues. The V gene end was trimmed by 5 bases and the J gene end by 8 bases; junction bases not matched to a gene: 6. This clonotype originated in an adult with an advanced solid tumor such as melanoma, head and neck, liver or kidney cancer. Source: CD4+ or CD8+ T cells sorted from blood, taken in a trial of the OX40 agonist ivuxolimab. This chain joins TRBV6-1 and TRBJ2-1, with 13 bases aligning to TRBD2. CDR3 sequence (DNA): TGTGCCAGCAGTTCAGGACTAGCGGGAGTATATGAGCAGTTCTTC. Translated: CASSSGLAGVYEQFF.